This is a list of T cell receptor beta chains from one sample in a study of neurological immune-mediated disorders. TCRdb re-called the 5' RACE reads with MiXCR, one entry per CDR3 protein. This table holds around 50,000 distinct CDR3 sequences, under 15% found once. Source material: PBMCs. The receptors were sampled from a male donor with HTLV-1-associated myelopathy (HAM/TSP). The CDR3 runs from the conserved cysteine through the conserved F or W. The D gene is left open where the match is weak. Clone sizes are given selectively: once, few, many, or a class where the clone is expanded.

V: TRBV11-3
D: .
J: TRBJ1-1
size: .
CDR3: CASSPSNTEAFF
DNA: TGTGCCAGCAGCCCTTCGAACACTGAAGCTTTCTTT

V: TRBV6-5
D: TRBD2
J: TRBJ2-7
size: .
CDR3: CASSRSGGLSYEQYF
DNA: TGTGCCAGCAGTCGTAGCGGGGGCCTCTCCTACGAGCAGTACTTC

V: TRBV20-1
D: .
J: TRBJ2-7
size: many
CDR3: CSARDGPYEQYF
DNA: TGCAGTGCTAGAGACGGCCCCTACGAGCAGTACTTC

V: TRBV7-2
D: TRBD2
J: TRBJ2-5
size: many
CDR3: CASSPTSGGAKMHF
DNA: TGTGCCAGCAGCCCGACTAGCGGGGGGGCAAAGATGCACTTC

V: TRBV7-2
D: TRBD1
J: TRBJ1-5
size: many
CDR3: CASSLGPGTGGQPQHF
DNA: TGTGCCAGCAGCTTAGGGCCAGGGACAGGGGGTCAGCCCCAGCATTTT

V: TRBV5-5
D: .
J: TRBJ2-7
size: many
CDR3: CASSLVGEKYEQYF
DNA: TGTGCCAGCAGCTTGGTAGGGGAGAAATACGAGCAGTACTTC

V: TRBV5-6
D: .
J: TRBJ1-3
size: .
CDR3: CASSLISRNTIYF
DNA: TGTGCCAGCAGCTTAATTTCCAGAAACACCATATATTTT

V: TRBV12-3/TRBV12-4
D: TRBD1
J: TRBJ2-1
size: many
CDR3: CASRMTGNEQFF
DNA: TGTGCCAGCAGGATGACAGGGAATGAGCAGTTCTTC

V: TRBV7-2
D: .
J: TRBJ1-1
size: many
CDR3: CASSLKGVNTEAFF
DNA: TGTGCCAGCAGCTTAAAGGGGGTGAACACTGAAGCTTTCTTT

V: TRBV6-5
D: .
J: TRBJ2-2
size: once
CDR3: CASSYLRNTGELFF
DNA: TGTGCCAGCAGTTACCTAAGGAACACCGGGGAGCTGTTTTTT

V: TRBV5-1
D: .
J: TRBJ2-3
size: many
CDR3: CASSDGTFSTDTQYF
DNA: TGCGCCAGCAGCGACGGGACTTTTAGCACAGATACGCAGTATTTT

V: TRBV20-1
D: TRBD1
J: TRBJ1-6
size: few
CDR3: CSARNRDRGSPLHF
DNA: TGCAGTGCTAGAAATCGGGACAGGGGTTCACCCCTCCACTTT

V: TRBV28
D: .
J: TRBJ1-5
size: many
CDR3: CASSLISGSYQPQHF
DNA: TGTGCCAGCAGTTTAATCTCAGGCAGTTATCAGCCCCAGCATTTT

V: TRBV6-2/TRBV6-3
D: TRBD1
J: TRBJ2-7
size: many
CDR3: CASQDRGYEQYF
DNA: TGTGCCAGCCAGGACAGGGGTTACGAGCAGTACTTC

V: TRBV3-1
D: .
J: TRBJ2-7
size: many
CDR3: CASSQDLPGSGEQYF
DNA: TGTGCCAGCAGCCAAGACCTACCGGGGTCGGGGGAGCAGTACTTC

V: TRBV20-1
D: TRBD1
J: TRBJ1-3
size: .
CDR3: CSARETGTGNTIYF
DNA: TGCAGTGCTAGAGAGACAGGGACTGGAAACACCATATATTTT

V: TRBV7-7
D: TRBD1
J: TRBJ2-6
size: many
CDR3: CASSPGQGAGANVLTF
DNA: TGTGCTAGCAGCCCCGGACAGGGGGCTGGGGCCAACGTCCTGACTTTC

V: TRBV19
D: TRBD2
J: TRBJ2-1
size: .
CDR3: CASSSGLAGGNEQFF
DNA: TGTGCCAGTAGTTCGGGACTAGCGGGGGGCAATGAGCAGTTCTTC

V: TRBV20-1
D: TRBD1
J: TRBJ2-1
size: .
CDR3: CSAQGQYASNEQFF
DNA: TGCAGTGCGCAGGGACAGTACGCCTCGAATGAGCAGTTCTTC

V: TRBV20-1
D: TRBD1
J: TRBJ2-7
size: once
CDR3: CSVLHGTGRYEQYF
DNA: TGCAGTGTTCTACATGGGACAGGACGATACGAGCAGTACTTC

V: TRBV12-3/TRBV12-4
D: .
J: TRBJ2-4
size: many
CDR3: CASSPAGAKNIQYF
DNA: TGTGCCAGCAGCCCGGCAGGGGCCAAAAACATTCAGTACTTC

V: TRBV27
D: TRBD1
J: TRBJ1-1
size: many
CDR3: CASSFRTGRVTEAFF
DNA: TGTGCCAGCAGTTTCCGGACAGGGAGGGTCACTGAAGCTTTCTTT